The TCR beta chain described here comes from a study of cytomegalovirus exposure and HLA in healthy donors. CDR1 is MGHDK and CDR2 is SYGVNS in the germline V gene. This CDR3 region has 13 residues. The PCR employed 60 Vbeta primers together with 13 Jbeta primers. Clones were read by immunoSEQ multiplex PCR, and TCRdb kept only the in-frame ones, dropping some. The data hold approximately 300,000 clones, with 84% observed a single time. This clonotype originated in a woman between 35 and 50 years old in good health and CMV-seropositive. Sequencing was performed on PBMCs. V usage is TRBV25-1 and J usage is TRBJ2-5; no reliable D call. The J call may not be correct, given that the DNA end is closer to TRBJ2-7. The CDR3 DNA sequence: TGTGCCAGCAGTCTCAACGGTCCCCACGAGCAGTACTTC. Its translation is CASSLNGPHEQYF.